This T cell receptor (beta chain) was observed in a study of CD8 T cells in ankylosing spondylitis. Study findings and constraints: Ankylosing spondylitis blood appeared to carry a characteristic TCR beta motif of 7 or 8 highly homologous variants. Reportedly, disease-linked clones are significantly enriched in ankylosing spondylitis patients' matched synovial fluid. Prior literature has documented some motif variants in synovial fluid and blood from reactive arthritis.

In the case of this clonotype: Its antigen is unidentified.

Quantitative 5'-RACE with molecular barcodes generated TCR beta libraries. TCRdb re-called the 5' RACE reads with MiXCR, one entry per CDR3 protein. The sample consists of under 850,000 distinct CDR3 sequences, around 17% of them appearing once. In germline, CDR1 is SGHTA, CDR2 FQGTGA. CDR3 length equals 17 residues. V lost 1 base and J lost 0, with 10 bases in between. The chain recombines TRBV7-3 with TRBJ2-6; D is undetermined. The specimen sequenced was blood, either unsorted or a sorted T cell fraction (not recorded which). This sequence was found in a male donor with ankylosing spondylitis. CDR3 coding DNA: TGTGCCAGCAGCTTAATGCCAGGAAGCTCTGGGGCCAACGTCCTGACTTTC. It codes for CASSLMPGSSGANVLTF.